This is a list of T cell receptor beta chains from one sample in a study of shared clonotypes between healthy human individuals. Clones were read by immunoSEQ multiplex PCR, and TCRdb kept only the in-frame ones, dropping some. The sample contains approximately 700,000 clones, about three quarters of which appear only once. The sample was memory CD4+ T cells sorted from blood. The source is a woman under 40 in good health. The CDR3 runs from the conserved cysteine through the conserved F or W. Fields, in order: J gene, D gene, V gene, CDR3 length, CDR3 protein. The D gene is left open where the match is weak.

J: TRBJ2-7; D: TRBD2; V: TRBV5-1; length: 13; CDR3: CASSSSGDYEQYF
J: TRBJ2-1; D: NA; V: TRBV25-1; length: 13; CDR3: CASSGTSYNEQFF
J: TRBJ1-1; D: NA; V: TRBV19; length: 12; CDR3: CASRSRNTEAFF
J: TRBJ2-3; D: NA; V: TRBV7-2; length: 13; CDR3: CASSFDRINTQYF
J: TRBJ1-1; D: NA; V: TRBV6-1; length: 14; CDR3: CASRLTGKDTEAFF
J: TRBJ2-7; D: NA; V: TRBV19; length: 13; CDR3: CASSIGFLYEQYF
J: TRBJ1-1; D: NA; V: TRBV6-4; length: 13; CDR3: CASSAKINTEAFF
J: TRBJ1-1; D: TRBD1; V: TRBV11-2; length: 14; CDR3: CASSFYRGDTEAFF
J: TRBJ2-5; D: NA; V: TRBV6-5; length: 11; CDR3: CASSAGETQYF
J: TRBJ2-1; D: NA; V: TRBV5-1; length: 14; CDR3: CASSLVGIYNEQFF
J: TRBJ2-3; D: TRBD2; V: TRBV27; length: 16; CDR3: CASSPGTSGRRYTQYF
J: TRBJ2-2; D: NA; V: TRBV27; length: 14; CDR3: CASSSGVPSGELFF
J: TRBJ1-2; D: TRBD1; V: TRBV19; length: 14; CDR3: CASSIPTGNYGYTF
J: TRBJ2-2; D: NA; V: TRBV5-1; length: 15; CDR3: CASSLIQGNTGELFF
J: TRBJ2-7; D: NA; V: TRBV18; length: 15; CDR3: CASSPSRLGGYEQYF
J: TRBJ2-2; D: NA; V: TRBV27; length: 15; CDR3: CASSLASGATGELFF
J: TRBJ2-7; D: NA; V: TRBV5-1; length: 12; CDR3: CASSPASNEQYF
J: TRBJ1-5; D: NA; V: TRBV28; length: 15; CDR3: CASSFHDRPNQPQHF
J: TRBJ2-1; D: TRBD2; V: TRBV10-2; length: 14; CDR3: CASSLPSGTDEQFF
J: TRBJ2-1; D: TRBD2; V: TRBV7-9; length: 17; CDR3: CASSFSATSELRNEQFF
J: TRBJ1-2; D: TRBD1; V: TRBV7-2; length: 15; CDR3: CASTLWTGDIYGYTF
J: TRBJ2-1; D: NA; V: TRBV5-8; length: 13; CDR3: CASSFWGPNEQFF
J: TRBJ1-1; D: NA; V: TRBV29-1; length: 13; CDR3: CSVVGQGRTEAFF